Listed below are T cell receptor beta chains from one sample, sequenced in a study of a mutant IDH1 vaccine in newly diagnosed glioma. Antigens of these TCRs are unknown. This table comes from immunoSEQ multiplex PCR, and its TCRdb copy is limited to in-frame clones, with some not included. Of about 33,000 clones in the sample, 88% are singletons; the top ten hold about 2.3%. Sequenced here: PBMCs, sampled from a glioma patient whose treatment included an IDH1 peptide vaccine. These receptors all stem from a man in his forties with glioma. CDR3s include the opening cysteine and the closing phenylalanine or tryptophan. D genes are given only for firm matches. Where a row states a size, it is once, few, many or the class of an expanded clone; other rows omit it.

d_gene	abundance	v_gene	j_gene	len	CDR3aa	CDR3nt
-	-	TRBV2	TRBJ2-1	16	CASSERAGASYNEQFF	TGTGCCAGCAGTGAAAGGGCGGGGGCTTCCTACAATGAGCAGTTCTTC
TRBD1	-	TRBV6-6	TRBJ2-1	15	CASSYAGQVDNEQFF	TGTGCCAGCAGTTACGCGGGACAGGTAGACAATGAGCAGTTCTTC
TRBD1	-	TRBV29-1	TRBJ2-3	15	CSGSHTGQGTDTQYF	TGCAGCGGGAGCCATACGGGACAGGGAACAGATACGCAGTATTTT
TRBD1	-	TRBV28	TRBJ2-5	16	CASSWTGTGPDETQYF	TGTGCCAGCAGTTGGACCGGGACAGGGCCCGATGAGACCCAGTACTTC
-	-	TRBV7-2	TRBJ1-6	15	CASRAGTRENSPLHF	TGTGCCAGCAGGGCCGGGACAAGGGAAAATTCACCCCTCCACTTT
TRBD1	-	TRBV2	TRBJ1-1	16	CASRIGTGGGDTEAFF	TGTGCCAGCAGGATCGGGACAGGGGGAGGGGACACTGAAGCTTTCTTT
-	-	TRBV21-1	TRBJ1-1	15	CASTKTRQGNTEAFF	TGTGCCAGCACCAAAACGAGACAGGGAAACACTGAAGCTTTCTTT
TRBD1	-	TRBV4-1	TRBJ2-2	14	CASSHPGQGGELFF	TGCGCCAGCAGCCACCCCGGACAGGGCGGGGAGCTGTTTTTT
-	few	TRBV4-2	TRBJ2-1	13	CASSTGLNNEQFF	TGTGCCAGCAGCACGGGACTTAACAATGAGCAGTTCTTC
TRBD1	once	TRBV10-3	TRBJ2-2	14	CAGAGTANTGELFF	TGTGCCGGGGCCGGGACAGCGAACACCGGGGAGCTGTTTTTT
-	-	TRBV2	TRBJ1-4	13	CASSGSPGGKLFF	TGTGCCAGCTCAGGCTCGCCCGGGGGAAAACTGTTTTTT
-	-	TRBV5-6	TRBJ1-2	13	CASSSFSSGGYTF	TGTGCCAGCAGCTCCTTTTCCTCGGGGGGCTACACCTTC
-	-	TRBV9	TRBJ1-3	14	CASSVQENRNTIYF	TGTGCCAGCAGCGTTCAGGAAAACAGAAACACCATATATTTT
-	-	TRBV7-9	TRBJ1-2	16	CASSLDKGGADRGYTF	TGTGCCAGCAGCTTAGATAAGGGGGGCGCCGACCGGGGCTACACCTTC
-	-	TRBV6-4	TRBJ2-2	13	CASSDRSTGELFF	TGTGCCAGCAGTGACCGGTCCACCGGGGAGCTGTTTTTT
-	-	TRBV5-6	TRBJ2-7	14	CASSPQASTYEQYF	TGTGCCAGCAGCCCCCAGGCCAGCACCTACGAGCAGTACTTC
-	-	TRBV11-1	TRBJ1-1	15	CASSSRQAGITEAFF	TGTGCCAGCAGCTCCCGACAGGCGGGCATCACTGAAGCTTTCTTT
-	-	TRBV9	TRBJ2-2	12	CASSVLAGELFF	TGTGCCAGCAGCGTACTAGCCGGGGAGCTGTTTTTT
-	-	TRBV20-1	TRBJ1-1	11	CSAPPGMEAFF	TGCAGTGCTCCCCCTGGGATGGAAGCTTTCTTT
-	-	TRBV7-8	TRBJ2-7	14	CASSLAVGPDEQYF	TGTGCCAGCAGCTTAGCGGTCGGTCCCGACGAGCAGTACTTC
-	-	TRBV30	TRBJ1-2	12	CAWTRRNYGYTF	TGTGCCTGGACAAGGCGTAACTATGGCTACACCTTC
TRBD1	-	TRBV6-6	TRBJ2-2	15	CASTVQGGGTGELFF	TGTGCCAGCACTGTACAGGGGGGAGGCACCGGGGAGCTGTTTTTT
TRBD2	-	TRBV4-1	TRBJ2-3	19	CASSQPTSGSGASTDTQYF	TGCGCCAGCAGCCAGCCGACTAGCGGGAGTGGGGCTAGCACAGATACGCAGTATTTT
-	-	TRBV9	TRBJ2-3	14	CASSEGLERDTQYF	TGTGCCAGCAGCGAGGGCCTAGAACGGGATACGCAGTATTTT
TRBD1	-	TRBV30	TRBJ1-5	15	CAWGTPDRGNQPQHF	TGTGCCTGGGGGACTCCAGACAGGGGCAATCAGCCCCAGCATTTT